The 26 T cell receptor beta chains below were found in one sample sequenced in a study of T cell responses to AZD1222 COVID-19 vaccine. Repertoires were generated with immunoSEQ multiplex PCR, while TCRdb's copy carries only in-frame clones and drops some. The sample has around 130,000 clones; 94% are singletons. Specimen: peripheral blood, collected on day 0 of AZD1222 vaccination. These receptors were collected from an adult in good health.

The chain uses TRBV19 and TRBJ1-1; D ambiguous. The CDR3 totals 12 residues. V was cut by 8 bases and J by 1 base, with 8 bases left in between. Germline V gene data show CDR1 as LNHDA and CDR2 as SQIVND (reference sequence). For the CDR3, the DNA is TGTGCCAGTGCGGACCGGAACACTGAAGCTTTCTTT. As protein: CASADRNTEAFF.

The J gene is TRBJ2-7, the V gene TRBV11-2; TRBD2 matches 11 bases. Germline V gene data show CDR1 as SGHAT and CDR2 as FQNNGV. The ends lost 3 bases at V and 4 bases at J; junction bases unmatched: 2. The CDR3 is 14 residues long. CDR3 loop: CASSLTSGVYEQYF. The CDR3, as DNA: TGTGCCAGCAGCTTGACTAGCGGGGTTTACGAGCAGTACTTC.

The V and J genes are TRBV5-6 and TRBJ2-6; no definite D call. Trimming pared 2 bases from V and 0 bases from J, leaving 12 bases between. This CDR3 is 17 amino acids long. Germline CDR1 reads SGHDT; CDR2 reads YYEEEE. CDR3 in amino acids: CASSFGPTSSGANVLTF. The DNA for the CDR3 is TGTGCCAGCAGCTTTGGACCAACCAGCTCTGGGGCCAACGTCCTGACTTTC.

This chain uses TRBV10-3 with TRBJ2-5; 9 bases match TRBD2. CDR1 is ENHRY, CDR2 SYGVKD, per germline. Trimming cost V 6 bases and J 1 base; bases outside gene matches: 3. The CDR3 sequence is 14 residues long. CDR3 bases: TGTGCCATCAGGGAGCGGGAGGCCCAAGAGACCCAGTACTTC. Translated: CAIREREAQETQYF.

The rearrangement links TRBV3-1 (or the pseudogene TRBV3-2) to TRBJ2-1; 9 bases map to TRBD2. This CDR3 region has 16 residues. After removal of 3 bases from V and 0 bases from J, the junction contained 3 bases not matched to a gene. The germline V gene encodes CDR1 LGHDT and CDR2 YNNKEL (reference sequence). Written as DNA, the CDR3 is TGTGCCAGCAGCCACCTTAGCGGGAGCTCCTACAATGAGCAGTTCTTC. It is translated as CASSHLSGSSYNEQFF.

The rearrangement links TRBV5-1 to TRBJ2-1, with 15 bases aligning to TRBD2. The CDR3 consists of 20 residues. CDR1 and CDR2 from the germline V gene are SGHRS and YFSETQ. The V and J ends lost 5 bases and 0 bases, in that order; junction bases with no gene match: 12. The CDR3 coding sequence is TGCGCCAGCAGTTGGCCCGGGACTAGCGGGAGGCCGAGCTCCTACAATGAGCAGTTCTTC. Encoded protein: CASSWPGTSGRPSSYNEQFF.

The J gene is TRBJ2-1, the V gene TRBV7-8; the D gene is possibly TRBD2 (5 bases). The CDR3 has 15 residues. CDR1 and CDR2 from the germline V gene are SGHVS and FQNEAQ. V was shortened by 7 bases and J by 1 base, with 14 bases between the two germline ends. The CDR3 nucleotides read TGTGCCAGCAACCCCGTTGCGGGTTCCTACAATGAGCAGTTCTTC. It specifies CASNPVAGSYNEQFF.

This clone has just one count. The rearrangement joins TRBV2 to TRBJ1-4; no clear D gene. V lost 5 bases to trimming and J lost 0 bases, with 13 bases between them. The CDR3 extends over 16 amino acids. Looked up from germline, CDR1 is SNHLY and CDR2 is FYNNEI. The CDR3 is CASSRFIDATNEKLFF. In nucleotides, the CDR3 is TGTGCCAGCAGTCGTTTCATAGATGCAACTAATGAAAAACTGTTTTTT.

As regards this clone: Other DNA sequences from this sample encode an identical CDR3 as well. The J gene is TRBJ2-1, the V gene TRBV18; 11 bases line up with TRBD2. Germline values: CDR1 KGHSH, CDR2 LQKENI. V shed 0 bases and J 7 bases; nucleotides not matched to a gene: 5. The length of the CDR3 is 16 residues. The CDR3 sequence: CASSPPRLAGGNEQFF. CDR3 nucleotides: TGTGCCAGCTCACCACCCCGGCTAGCGGGAGGAAATGAGCAGTTCTTC.

The chain recombines TRBV18 with TRBJ2-4; unclear D gene. Germline CDR1 reads KGHSH; CDR2 reads LQKENI. There are 14 residues in the CDR3. The ends were cut back, 0 bases at V and 5 bases at J, with 8 bases in the middle. CDR3 nucleotide sequence: TGTGCCAGCTCACCACCGTCTCCCCAAAACATTCAGTACTTC. Its translation: CASSPPSPQNIQYF.

J is TRBJ2-5 and V is TRBV30; TRBD1 or TRBD2 may be the D gene (6 bases each). Germline CDR1 GTSNPN, CDR2 SVGIG (reference sequence). Trimming left V 5 bases short and J 5 bases short, with 18 bases between. The CDR3 covers 14 residues. This CDR3 is CAWGGGTSVETQYF. The CDR3 nucleotides are TGTGCCTGGGGGGGCGGGACATCGGTGGAGACCCAGTACTTC. Full variable domain (rest looked up from reference TRBV30 and TRBJ2-5): SQTIHQWPATLVQPVGSPLSLECTVEGTSNPNLYWYRQAAGRGLQLLFYSVGIGQISSEVPQNLSASRPQDRQFILSSKKLLLSDSGFYLCAWGGGTSVETQYFGPGTRLLVL.

This rearrangement joins TRBV11-3 to TRBJ2-3; 8 bases agree with TRBD1. The CDR3 is made up of 15 amino acids. Germline assignment: CDR1 SGHNT and CDR2 YENEEA. Trimming took 2 bases from V and 4 from J; bases not matched to a gene: 5. CDR3 amino acids: CASSLSSGGADTQYF. CDR3 bases: TGTGCCAGCAGCTTAAGTTCAGGGGGCGCAGATACGCAGTATTTT.

The chain joins TRBV7-9 to TRBJ2-6, with D perhaps being TRBD1 or TRBD2 (5 bases each). V gave up 7 bases and J gave up 4 bases, with 17 bases separating them. CDR1 is SEHNR, CDR2 FQNEAQ, per germline (reference sequence). This CDR3 comprises 16 residues. DNA of the CDR3: TGTGCCAGCATCCTTAGGGTGGGGACCGGGGCCAACGTCCTGACTTTC. Protein sequence: CASILRVGTGANVLTF.

This chain joins TRBV6-5 and TRBJ1-3, with TRBD1 identical over 7 bases. Germline V lookup: CDR1 MNHEY, CDR2 SVGAGI. There are 14 residues in the CDR3. Trimming cost V 5 bases and J 4 bases; bases outside gene matches: 5. CDR3 sequence reads: CASSPTGTGNTIYF. CDR3 DNA sequence: TGTGCCAGCAGTCCGACAGGGACCGGAAACACCATATATTTT.

This clone appeared a few times. The chain links TRBV5-6 to TRBJ2-7, with D perhaps TRBD2 (6 bases). This CDR3 region has 16 residues. V was cut by 4 bases and J by 0 bases, with 17 bases left in between. Germline CDR1 and CDR2: SGHDT and YYEEEE. DNA of the CDR3: TGTGCCAGCAGCGGTGGGACTCGGAGAAGCTCCTACGAGCAGTACTTC. Amino acid sequence: CASSGGTRRSSYEQYF.

Comment on this clone: Mismatch with germline at one junction end may stem from a read error. V gene TRBV2 combines with J gene TRBJ2-1; TRBD2 matches at 7 bases. Germline lookup yields CDR1 SNHLY and CDR2 FYNNEI. The CDR3 length is 13 residues. The CDR3 loop reads CTCGRESGNEQFF. The DNA of the CDR3 is TGCACTTGCGGGCGGGAGTCTGGAAATGAGCAGTTCTTC. Using reference TRBV2 and TRBJ2-1 for the parts outside the CDR3, the full variable domain is EPEVTQTPSHQVTQMGQEVILRCVPISNHLYFYWYRQILGQKVEFLVSFYNNEISEKSEIFDDQFSVERPDGSNFTLKIRSTKLEDSAMYFCTCGRESGNEQFFGPGTRLTVL.

This clone was recorded a few times. V usage is TRBV7-8 and J usage is TRBJ1-2; no definite D call. CDR1 is SGHVS, CDR2 FQNEAQ, per germline. The CDR3 is 13 residues long. Trimming left V 4 bases short and J 4 bases short, with 10 bases between. The CDR3 DNA reads as TGTGCCAGCAGCTCCGCAGATGGCTATGGCTACACCTTC. It specifies CASSSADGYGYTF.

J is TRBJ1-4 and V is TRBV19, with TRBD1 identical over 9 bases. CDR3 size: 16 residues. J lost 2 bases, V lost 8 bases, and 9 bases had no gene match. The V gene's germline CDR1 is LNHDA and CDR2 SQIVND (reference sequence). The CDR3 here is CASGTGGRATNEKLFF. As DNA, the CDR3 is TGTGCCAGTGGAACAGGGGGCAGGGCGACTAATGAAAAACTGTTTTTT.

V and J are TRBV28 and TRBJ2-1; D gene ambiguous. The CDR3 has 14 amino acids. The V and J ends lost 7 bases and 2 bases respectively, with 12 bases between them. Per germline, CDR1 MDHEN and CDR2 SYDVKM. Here the CDR3 reads CASNGNGAYNEQFF. The CDR3 DNA follows: TGTGCCAGCAATGGCAACGGCGCCTACAATGAGCAGTTCTTC.

V and J are TRBV7-9 and TRBJ1-6; 8 bases fit TRBD1. This CDR3 comprises 14 residues. Per the germline V gene, CDR1 is SEHNR and CDR2 is FQNEAQ (reference sequence). V trimming: 3 bases; J trimming: 9 bases; junction bases outside the gene matches: 4. The CDR3 coding sequence is TGTGCCAGCAGCTTCGGGACAGGTTCTTCACCCCTCCACTTT. Its protein product is CASSFGTGSSPLHF.

V is TRBV10-3 and J is TRBJ2-1; D remains unclear. Germline V gene data show CDR1 as ENHRY and CDR2 as SYGVKD. The V end was cut by 5 bases, the J end by 0 bases, with 2 bases between. The CDR3 has 12 amino acids. CDR3 in DNA: TGTGCCATCAGTAACTCCTACAATGAGCAGTTCTTC. It yields the protein CAISNSYNEQFF.

The V call is TRBV6-5, the J call TRBJ1-1; TRBD1 might be the D (5 bases). The germline gives CDR1 MNHEY, CDR2 SVGAGI. CDR3 length equals 11 residues. The germline V and J ends were trimmed by 10 bases and 4 bases, with 10 bases remaining between them. The CDR3: CATLGRTEAFF. CDR3 coding DNA: TGTGCCACCCTGGGACGCACTGAAGCTTTCTTT.

This clone was recorded only once. The V and J genes are TRBV11-3 and TRBJ2-5; 9 positions match TRBD1. The CDR3 is 16 amino acids. Trimming took 4 bases from V and 2 from J; bases not matched to a gene: 8. In germline, CDR1 is SGHNT, CDR2 YENEEA. As DNA, the CDR3 is TGTGCCAGCAGCTCCGGAGGACAGGGGCCACAAGAGACCCAGTACTTC. This encodes CASSSGGQGPQETQYF.

The chain recombines TRBV27 with TRBJ1-6; D gene unclear. CDR3 length: 14 residues. Germline assignment: CDR1 MNHEY and CDR2 SMNVEV (reference sequence). The DNA for the CDR3 is TGTGTCAGTTATAGACCAGGCGCACCCTCGTCCCTCCACTTT. Protein sequence: CVSYRPGAPSSLHF.

V gene TRBV7-3 combines with J gene TRBJ2-1; D gene ambiguous. The CDR3 sequence is 12 residues long. Germline assignment: CDR1 SGHTA and CDR2 FQGTGA. Trimming pared 5 bases from V and 11 bases from J, leaving 13 bases between. CDR3 in DNA: TGTGCCAGCAGCCTAAGACTCCGACAGCAGTTCTTC. Residues: CASSLRLRQQFF.

The chain uses TRBV3-1 (or the pseudogene TRBV3-2) and TRBJ2-7, with TRBD2 identical over 9 bases. Germline CDR1 is LGHDT and CDR2 is YNNKEL (reference sequence). V lost 1 base, J lost 3 bases, and 7 bases stayed unmatched. The CDR3 totals 16 residues. The CDR3 loop is CASSQASSGRFYEQYF. The DNA of the CDR3 is TGTGCCAGCAGCCAAGCCAGTAGCGGGAGATTCTACGAGCAGTACTTC.